The 24 T cell receptor beta chains below come from one sample, sequenced in a study of Graves' ophthalmopathy and Graves' hyperthyroidism. The authors amplified TCR beta CDR3 regions from RNA transcripts. HTBI primers were employed in first-round RT-PCR, then a second-round multiplex PCR followed. A single record per CDR3 protein comes from TCRdb applying MiXCR to the multiplex PCR reads. The sample records fewer than 650,000 distinct CDR3 sequences, about 24% being singletons. Sequencing was carried out using peripheral blood. These receptors were collected from a woman younger than 35 with stable Graves' hyperthyroidism. Some clones in this sample may be carry-over from other donors' samples.

This chain joins TRBV27 and TRBJ1-2; maybe TRBD1 (5 bases). The CDR3 has 12 residues. The ends were cut back, 5 bases at V and 7 bases at J, with 11 bases in the middle. The germline V gene encodes CDR1 MNHEY and CDR2 SMNVEV (reference sequence). The CDR3: CASSPQGAGYTF. Here the CDR3 DNA reads TGTGCCAGCAGTCCGCAGGGAGCTGGCTACACCTTC.

CDR3 region: CAGTTGAGELFF. In DNA form, the CDR3 reads TGTGCCGGTACCACGGGGGCCGGGGAGCTGTTTTTT. The rearrangement links TRBV11-2 to TRBJ2-2; weak D call: TRBD2 (6 bases). This CDR3 is 12 amino acids long. Trimming removed 11 bases at V and 6 bases at J, with 13 bases between. Germline loops: CDR1 SGHAT, CDR2 FQNNGV. Together with reference TRBV11-2 and TRBJ2-2, the CDR3 gives the full variable domain: EAGVAQSPRYKIIEKRQSVAFWCNPISGHATLYWYQQILGQGPKLLIQFQNNGVVDDSQLPKDRFSAERLKGVDSTLKIQPAKLEDSAVYLCAGTTGAGELFFGEGSRLTVL.

In its sample, this clonotype was seen many times. The chain carries TRBV20-1 and TRBJ1-1; D is perhaps TRBD1 (6 bases). V was cut by 5 bases and J by 1 base, with 8 bases left in between. The CDR3 sequence is 12 residues long. Per the germline V gene, CDR1 is DFQATT and CDR2 is SNEGSKA (reference sequence). The DNA for the CDR3 is TGCAGTGCTTGGACAGCGAACACTGAAGCTTTCTTT. Its protein is CSAWTANTEAFF.

The J gene is TRBJ1-6, the V gene TRBV12-3 or TRBV12-4, with 7 nucleotides matching TRBD1. V shed 5 bases and J 9 bases; nucleotides not matched to a gene: 10. The length of the CDR3 is 15 residues. The CDR3 DNA reads TGTGCCAGCAGTCCTCGTGCAGGGGGTATTTCACCCCTCCACTTT. Amino acids: CASSPRAGGISPLHF.

This clonotype was observed at least ten times. The chain links TRBV20-1 to TRBJ1-6; D gene uncertain. CDR1 and CDR2 from the germline V gene are DFQATT and SNEGSKA (reference sequence). V was pared by 1 base and J by 5 bases, with 6 bases between. CDR3 length equals 13 residues. In DNA form, the CDR3 reads TGCAGTGCTAGAGCCGAGAATAATTCACCCCTCCACTTT. It translates to CSARAENNSPLHF.

The J gene is TRBJ2-5, the V gene TRBV15; TRBD1 aligns across 7 bases. This CDR3 has 13 residues. Germline V CDR1 and CDR2: LNHNV, YYDKDF (reference sequence). V trimming: 4 bases; J trimming: 4 bases; junction bases outside the gene matches: 3. The CDR3: CATSINRGETQYF. In DNA form, the CDR3 reads TGTGCCACCAGCATAAACAGGGGAGAGACCCAGTACTTC.

Many counts were recorded for this clonotype. The chain employs TRBV24-1 and TRBJ1-2; no reliable D call. Germline V gene lookup returns CDR1 KGHDR and CDR2 SFDVKD. This CDR3 has 12 residues. V lost 4 bases, J lost 8 bases, and 10 bases lay in between. The CDR3 sequence: CATSDNSEGYTF. CDR3 in DNA: TGTGCCACCAGTGACAATTCGGAAGGCTACACCTTC.

This clonotype showed up many times. V usage is TRBV6-5 and J usage is TRBJ2-7, with 7 bases identical to TRBD1. The V gene's germline CDR1 is MNHEY and CDR2 SVGAGI. V shed 0 bases, J shed 3 bases, and the junction held 2 bases outside the gene matches. The CDR3 is 14 amino acids. As DNA, the CDR3 is TGTGCCAGCAGTTACTCCGGGACAGACTACGAGCAGTACTTC. It translates to CASSYSGTDYEQYF.

This clonotype occurred many times. J is TRBJ1-5 and V is TRBV28; D is perhaps TRBD1 (6 bases). Germline loops: CDR1 MDHEN, CDR2 SYDVKM. With 5 bases removed from V and 7 bases from J, the gap between germline ends came to 18 bases. This CDR3 is 15 amino acids long. The CDR3 region is CASSRGAGSRQPQHF. The CDR3 DNA follows: TGTGCCAGCAGTAGGGGGGCAGGGTCTAGACAGCCCCAGCATTTT.

This clonotype was seen repeatedly, ten times or more. J is TRBJ2-7 and V is TRBV4-1; the D is unclear. Per the germline V gene, CDR1 is MGHRA and CDR2 is YSYEKL. Trimming cost V 2 bases and J 2 bases, with 19 bases left between them. There are 17 residues in the CDR3. CDR3 in amino acids: CASSQPLAGPRTYEQYF. CDR3 coding DNA: TGCGCCAGCAGCCAACCATTGGCCGGCCCCCGGACCTACGAGCAGTACTTC.

The sample holds a few counts of this clonotype. This sequence joins TRBV2 and TRBJ1-1; D is unclear. CDR3 length equals 13 residues. V was shortened by 6 bases and J by 1 base, with 9 bases between the two germline ends. In germline, CDR1 is SNHLY, CDR2 FYNNEI. CDR3 sequence reads: CASRGLQNTEAFF. DNA of the CDR3: TGTGCCAGCAGAGGGCTACAGAACACTGAAGCTTTCTTT.

This rearrangement joins TRBV7-8 to TRBJ1-3; no clear D gene. The CDR3 contains 13 residues. Germline assignment: CDR1 SGHVS and CDR2 FQNEAQ. Trimming cost V 10 bases and J 3 bases, with 13 bases left between them. CDR3 DNA: TGTGCCACCCAGTCCGTTTTTGGAAACACCATATATTTT. Its translation: CATQSVFGNTIYF.

The table lists this clonotype with many counts. V is TRBV7-2 and J is TRBJ2-5; TRBD2 matches at 7 bases. The V and J ends lost 4 bases and 5 bases, in that order; junction bases with no gene match: 19. The CDR3 is 18 residues long. Germline CDR1 SGHTA, CDR2 FQGNSA. The CDR3 DNA sequence: TGTGCCAGCAGCTACCTTACAATAGAGGGAGGGCCTTGGGAGACCCAGTACTTC. Translated: CASSYLTIEGGPWETQYF.

This clonotype was counted many times. V gene TRBV15 combines with J gene TRBJ1-2, with 7 bases that match TRBD1. The CDR3 is 14 amino acids. Germline V gene data show CDR1 as LNHNV and CDR2 as YYDKDF (reference sequence). V dropped 0 bases and J dropped 6; count of bases not matched to a gene: 4. The CDR3 DNA follows: TGTGCCACCAGCAGAGAAGAGGGGGCAGATGGCTACACCTTC. Translated, it gives CATSREEGADGYTF. Full variable domain (missing parts from reference TRBV15 and TRBJ1-2): DAMVIQNPRYQVTQFGKPVTLSCSQTLNHNVMYWYQQKSSQAPKLLFHYYDKDFNNEADTPDNFQSRRPNTSFCFLDIRSPGLGDTAMYLCATSREEGADGYTFGSGTRLTVV.

In this sample, this clonotype turned up many times. The V and J genes are TRBV28 and TRBJ1-2; D ambiguous. Germline CDR1 and CDR2: MDHEN and SYDVKM. The CDR3 length is 12 residues. Trimming cost V 7 bases and J 1 base, with 7 bases left between them. CDR3 nucleotides: TGTGCCAGCATGGAGTTTAACTATGGCTACACCTTC. Translation: CASMEFNYGYTF.

The rearrangement links TRBV6-2 or TRBV6-3 to TRBJ1-1; 7 bases match TRBD1. Germline V CDR1 and CDR2: MNHEY, SVGEGT. Trimming cost V 7 bases and J 1 base; bases outside gene matches: 12. CDR3 size: 16 residues. Here the CDR3 reads CASNPQQGTSNTEAFF. The CDR3 region has the DNA TGTGCCAGCAACCCCCAACAGGGGACCTCGAACACTGAAGCTTTCTTT.

This clonotype has ten or more counts. The chain carries TRBV7-3 and TRBJ1-1, with 7 positions matching TRBD1. There are 14 residues in the CDR3. Germline trimming cut 5 bases from V and 3 bases from J; bases unmatched to any gene: 6. In germline, CDR1 is SGHTA, CDR2 FQGTGA. The CDR3 protein is CASSPGQKYTEAFF. CDR3 DNA sequence: TGTGCCAGCAGCCCGGGACAGAAGTACACTGAAGCTTTCTTT. Based on the CDR3 plus reference TRBV7-3 and TRBJ1-1, the full variable domain is GAGVSQTPSNKVTEKGKYVELRCDPISGHTALYWYRQSLGQGPEFLIYFQGTGAADDSGLPNDRFFAVRPEGSVSTLKIQRTERGDSAVYLCASSPGQKYTEAFFGQGTRLTVV.

V and J are TRBV29-1 and TRBJ1-1; TRBD1 aligns across 11 bases. Germline CDR1 is SQVTM and CDR2 is ANQGSEA. The CDR3 loop spans 14 amino acids. The V segment lost 5 bases and the J segment 5 bases; nucleotides outside the gene matches: 7. CDR3: CSVLRGTGGTEAFF. The DNA for the CDR3 is TGCAGCGTTCTAAGGGGGACAGGGGGAACTGAAGCTTTCTTT.

In this sample, this clonotype turned up many times. The rearrangement uses TRBV19 and TRBJ1-3; D gene ambiguous. Germline V gene data show CDR1 as LNHDA and CDR2 as SQIVND (reference sequence). Trimming removed 5 bases from V and 3 bases from J, with 14 bases in between. The CDR3 has 15 residues. CDR3 protein: CASSRLLGFGNTIYF. DNA for the CDR3: TGTGCCAGTAGTCGCCTCCTGGGATTTGGAAACACCATATATTTT.

For this clonotype: One end of the junction varies from germline; a read error may be responsible. V is TRBV11-1 and J is TRBJ2-7; possible D gene TRBD1, 7 bases. The CDR3 has 14 residues. CDR1 SGHAT and CDR2 FQDESV come from the germline V gene (reference sequence). The CDR3 here is CASSTGGTVYEQYF. CDR3 DNA sequence: TGTGCCAGCAGTACGGGCGGGACAGTCTACGAGCAATACTTC. Combining the CDR3 with reference TRBV11-1 and TRBJ2-7 gives the whole variable domain EAEVAQSPRYKITEKSQAVAFWCDPISGHATLYWYRQILGQGPELLVQFQDESVVDDSQLPKDRFSAERLKGVDSTLKIQPAELGDSAMYLCASSTGGTVYEQYFGPGTRLTVT.

This clonotype was observed many times. V is TRBV2 and J is TRBJ2-7; tentatively, D is TRBD2 (6 bases). Germline V lookup: CDR1 SNHLY, CDR2 FYNNEI. Deletions cut 7 bases from V and 0 bases from J, with 10 bases between. The length of the CDR3 is 13 residues. CDR3: CASKAGLSYEQYF. CDR3 bases: TGTGCCAGCAAGGCGGGACTCTCCTACGAGCAGTACTTC. Looking up the rest from reference TRBV2 and TRBJ2-7 gives the full variable domain: EPEVTQTPSHQVTQMGQEVILRCVPISNHLYFYWYRQILGQKVEFLVSFYNNEISEKSEIFDDQFSVERPDGSNFTLKIRSTKLEDSAMYFCASKAGLSYEQYFGPGTRLTVT.

The chain joins TRBV12-3 or TRBV12-4 to TRBJ2-2; D possibly uses TRBD1 or TRBD2 (5 bases each). Trimming stripped 2 bases from V and 4 bases from J, with 8 bases between. CDR3 length equals 14 residues. CDR3 coding DNA: TGTGCCAGCAGTTTATTTGGGGGCACCGGGGAGCTGTTTTTT. Protein sequence: CASSLFGGTGELFF.

This clonotype showed up just a few times. This chain links TRBV6-1 with TRBJ1-2; 7 positions agree with TRBD1. Losses at the gene ends were 6 bases for V and 1 base for J; bases not matched to a gene: 5. The germline CDR1 and CDR2 sequences are MNHNS and SASEGT. This CDR3 spans 14 amino acids. Here the CDR3 reads CASRATGSNYGYTF. Here the CDR3 DNA reads TGTGCCAGCAGAGCGACAGGGAGTAACTATGGCTACACCTTC.

This clonotype has at least ten counts. Relative to the germline gene, one junction end is altered; a read error may explain this. The chain is built from TRBV6-1 and TRBJ1-1; D is undetermined. Germline-derived CDR1 and CDR2 are MNHNS and SASEGT. The CDR3 totals 12 residues. For the CDR3, the DNA is TGCGCCGTTTGGGCGGACCAGGTAAAAGCTTTCTTT. The encoded protein is CAVWADQVKAFF.